This TCR beta chain originates from a study of blood T cell repertoires in COVID-19. Sequencing used immunoSEQ multiplex PCR; TCRdb keeps in-frame clones, though not all of them. This table holds some 180,000 clones, about 85% found once. V was pared by 0 bases and J by 3 bases, with 7 bases between. The CDR3 runs to 14 residues. Germline-derived CDR1 and CDR2 are MNHEY and SMNVEV (reference sequence). This TCR came from a man aged 40-49 years who had recovered from COVID-19. Specimen: PBMCs or T cells enriched from blood (not recorded which). V usage is TRBV27 and J usage is TRBJ2-3; perhaps TRBD1 as D (6 bases). The CDR3 loop is CASSLSTGTDTQYF. The CDR3 nucleotides read TGTGCCAGCAGTTTATCCACAGGGACAGATACGCAGTATTTT.